Listed here are 11 T cell receptor beta chains from one sample, sequenced in a study of cytomegalovirus exposure and HLA in healthy donors. A multiplex PCR was run with 60 Vbeta primers and 13 Jbeta primers. The data were produced by immunoSEQ multiplex PCR, yet TCRdb's version contains in-frame clones alone and is incomplete. The data show under 95,000 clones, about 78% seen once. Material: PBMCs. The receptor source for this set is a male donor in good health and CMV-seronegative.

This chain joins TRBV18 and TRBJ2-5, with 10 bases identical to TRBD2. The germline V gene has CDR1 KGHSH and CDR2 LQKENI. This CDR3 is built from 15 residues. With V trimmed by 3 bases and J by 4 bases, 5 bases remained unmatched. Here the CDR3 reads CASSPSASGGETQYF. In DNA, the CDR3 is TGTGCCAGCTCACCGTCGGCTAGCGGGGGAGAGACCCAGTACTTC. The variable domain in full, completed from reference TRBV18 and TRBJ2-5, reads NAGVMQNPRHLVRRRGQEARLRCSPMKGHSHVYWYRQLPEEGLKFMVYLQKENIIDESGMPKERFSAEFPKEGPSILRIQQVVRGDSAAYFCASSPSASGGETQYFGPGTRLLVL.

The chain couples TRBV29-1 to TRBJ1-1; weak D call: TRBD1 (6 bases). The germline V gene has CDR1 SQVTM and CDR2 ANQGSEA. Trimming removed 5 bases from V and 1 base from J, with 8 bases in between. The CDR3 is made up of 12 amino acids. The CDR3 loop is CSVTGPNTEAFF. The CDR3 DNA sequence: TGCAGCGTTACAGGGCCGAACACTGAAGCTTTCTTT.

This chain connects TRBV6-5 to TRBJ1-2; 8 bases line up with TRBD1. The CDR3 loop spans 15 amino acids. Trimming removed 7 bases from V and 6 bases from J; junction bases left unmatched: 13. Germline V gives CDR1 MNHEY, CDR2 SVGAGI. The CDR3 protein is CASKPKRTGTDGYTF. CDR3 nucleotides: TGTGCCAGCAAACCCAAAAGGACAGGGACTGATGGCTACACCTTC.

The V call is TRBV5-1, the J call TRBJ1-1; 8 nucleotides match TRBD1. V lost 3 bases, J lost 1 base, and 2 bases stayed unmatched. Looked up from germline, CDR1 is SGHRS and CDR2 is YFSETQ. The CDR3 runs 14 residues. CDR3 bases: TGCGCCAGCAGCTCTGGGACAGGGAACACTGAAGCTTTCTTT. This codes for CASSSGTGNTEAFF.

In DNA form, the CDR3 reads TGTGCCAGCAGCCGTAGCGGGATCCCAGATACGCAGTATTTT. This translates into CASSRSGIPDTQYF. This chain links TRBV11-2 with TRBJ2-3; TRBD2 agrees at 8 bases. The germline gives CDR1 SGHAT, CDR2 FQNNGV. The CDR3 is 14 residues long. V gave up 5 bases and J gave up 4 bases; unmatched junction bases: 5.

The chain couples TRBV15 to TRBJ2-3; D is ambiguous. The CDR3 covers 15 residues. Germline CDR1 LNHNV, CDR2 YYDKDF (reference sequence). The ends were cut back, 0 bases at V and 2 bases at J, with 9 bases in the middle. CDR3 nucleotide sequence: TGTGCCACCAGCAGAGATGTATACAACACAGATACGCAGTATTTT. It translates to CATSRDVYNTDTQYF. Full variable domain (rest looked up from reference TRBV15 and TRBJ2-3): DAMVIQNPRYQVTQFGKPVTLSCSQTLNHNVMYWYQQKSSQAPKLLFHYYDKDFNNEADTPDNFQSRRPNTSFCFLDIRSPGLGDTAMYLCATSRDVYNTDTQYFGPGTRLTVL.

This sequence joins TRBV6-1 and TRBJ2-7; 12 bases agree with TRBD2. With V trimmed by 6 bases and J by 3 bases, 15 bases remained unmatched. This CDR3 comprises 18 residues. The germline V gene encodes CDR1 MNHNS and CDR2 SASEGT. CDR3 nucleotide sequence: TGTGCCAGCAGGGAACCGGGACTAGCGGGCCCCGGGGTCTACGAGCAGTACTTC. Its protein product is CASREPGLAGPGVYEQYF.

This chain joins TRBV9 and TRBJ1-1, with D possibly being TRBD1 (6 bases). CDR3 size: 14 residues. Germline V CDR1 and CDR2: SGDLS, YYNGEE. Trimming left V 0 bases short and J 5 bases short, with 11 bases between. CDR3 nucleotides: TGTGCCAGCAGCGTAGGAGGGGGGGGGACTGAAGCTTTCTTT. Translated: CASSVGGGGTEAFF.

The chain joins TRBV4-1 to TRBJ2-2; 8 nucleotides line up with TRBD2. Germline CDR1 reads MGHRA; CDR2 reads YSYEKL. The V segment lost 1 base and the J segment 3 bases; nucleotides outside the gene matches: 7. CDR3 length equals 17 residues. The CDR3 bases are TGCGCCAGCAGCCAAGCTCCAAGCGGGAGTCACACCGGGGAGCTGTTTTTT. The encoded protein is CASSQAPSGSHTGELFF.

The V call is TRBV10-3, the J call TRBJ2-7; 10 nucleotides align to TRBD2. The CDR3 is 16 amino acids. V lost 4 bases, J lost 5 bases, and 11 bases stayed unmatched. The germline CDR1 and CDR2 sequences are ENHRY and SYGVKD. Written as DNA, the CDR3 is TGTGCCATCAGTGCGTTATATAGCGGGAGGACGCACGAGCAGTACTTC. It translates to CAISALYSGRTHEQYF.

The chain carries TRBV27 and TRBJ1-4, with TRBD1 as a possible D gene (5 bases). Germline V gene data show CDR1 as MNHEY and CDR2 as SMNVEV (reference sequence). This CDR3 has 19 amino acids. Trimming took 5 bases from V and 6 from J, leaving 28 bases between them. CDR3 protein: CASSPTMGPQGNVYEKLFF. As DNA, the CDR3 is TGTGCCAGCAGTCCGACGATGGGGCCCCAGGGAAATGTGTATGAAAAACTGTTTTTT.